These 28 T cell receptor beta chains came from one sample sequenced in a study of T cell clones after liver transplantation. The data were produced by immunoSEQ multiplex PCR, yet TCRdb's version contains in-frame clones alone and is incomplete. The sample records 65,000 to 90,000 clones, about 92% being singletons. The sequenced sample was CD4+ T cells from blood, obtained before liver transplant. These receptors were obtained from a human donor who received a liver transplant.

The chain links TRBV6-5 to TRBJ2-3; no reliable D call. The germline V and J ends were trimmed by 2 bases and 3 bases, with 6 bases remaining between them. This CDR3 is 13 amino acids long. CDR1 and CDR2 (germline): MNHEY, SVGAGI. The CDR3, as DNA: TGTGCCAGCAGTTACATGGGAACAGATACGCAGTATTTT. It yields the protein CASSYMGTDTQYF.

This sequence joins TRBV6-1 and TRBJ2-7; D remains unclear. Germline V gene lookup returns CDR1 MNHNS and CDR2 SASEGT. CDR3 length: 11 amino acids. The V end was cut by 6 bases, the J end by 7 bases, with 10 bases between. CDR3 residues: CASSLIGEQYF. CDR3 DNA sequence: TGTGCCAGCAGCCTGATCGGGGAGCAGTACTTC.

The rearrangement uses TRBV27 and TRBJ2-1; weak D call: TRBD1 (5 bases). V was clipped by 6 bases and J by 5 bases, with 23 bases between them. The CDR3 contains 17 residues. From germline, CDR1 is MNHEY and CDR2 SMNVEV (reference sequence). CDR3 coding DNA: TGTGCCAGCAGACCCGCGACGCATAACGTACAGGACAATGAGCAGTTCTTC. It yields the protein CASRPATHNVQDNEQFF.

The V gene is TRBV4-1, the J gene TRBJ2-2; 7 bases match TRBD1. This CDR3 has 16 amino acids. With 0 bases clipped from V and 4 bases from J, the junction kept 5 bases outside the gene matches. Germline V lookup: CDR1 MGHRA, CDR2 YSYEKL. As DNA, the CDR3 is TGCGCCAGCAGCCAAGAAACAGGGGTTGTCACCGGGGAGCTGTTTTTT. This gives the protein CASSQETGVVTGELFF.

The gene calls are TRBV19 and TRBJ2-7; no reliable D call. This CDR3 has 11 amino acids. V was pared by 4 bases and J by 3 bases, with 4 bases between. Per germline, CDR1 LNHDA and CDR2 SQIVND (reference sequence). CDR3 DNA sequence: TGTGCCAGTAGTACCAACTACGAGCAGTACTTC. It codes for CASSTNYEQYF.

The chain employs TRBV7-9 and TRBJ1-2; 10 nucleotides line up with TRBD1. CDR3 length equals 15 residues. V lost 5 bases, J lost 3 bases, and 6 bases stayed unmatched. CDR1 is SEHNR, CDR2 FQNEAQ, per germline (reference sequence). CDR3 sequence reads: CASSPGTGVDYGYTF. In DNA form, the CDR3 reads TGTGCCAGCAGCCCAGGGACAGGGGTTGACTATGGCTACACCTTC.

V usage is TRBV27 and J usage is TRBJ1-1; no definite D call. From germline, CDR1 is MNHEY and CDR2 SMNVEV (reference sequence). This CDR3 region has 11 residues. V was shortened by 2 bases and J by 7 bases, with 5 bases between the two germline ends. The CDR3 is CASSLRGEAFF. The CDR3 coding sequence is TGTGCCAGCAGTTTACGGGGTGAAGCTTTCTTT.

This rearrangement joins TRBV12-2 to TRBJ2-7; TRBD1, the D gene given by the table, was not confirmed from the DNA. TRBV12-2 is a documented pseudogene. CDR3 length: 15 amino acids. The CDR3 nucleotides read TGTGCAAGTCGCTTCCCGGGACAGGGAATGGACGAGCAGTACTTC. It codes for CASRFPGQGMDEQYF.

This rearrangement joins TRBV5-4 to TRBJ2-1; 9 bases align to TRBD2. Losses at the gene ends were 4 bases for V and 4 bases for J; bases not matched to a gene: 3. There are 14 residues in the CDR3. Germline CDR1 and CDR2: SGHNT and YYREEE (reference sequence). CDR3 residues: CASSAGLAYNEQFF. Written as DNA, the CDR3 is TGTGCCAGCAGCGCGGGACTAGCTTACAATGAGCAGTTCTTC.

This chain links TRBV9 with TRBJ2-7; no clear D. CDR3 length: 15 residues. V was trimmed by 4 bases and J by 3 bases, leaving 17 bases between them. Germline CDR1 and CDR2: SGDLS and YYNGEE. The CDR3 region has the DNA TGTGCCAGCAGCCCCACCCCCGGGCCAATCTACGAGCAGTACTTC. Residues: CASSPTPGPIYEQYF. The whole variable domain, filled in from reference TRBV9 and TRBJ2-7, reads DSGVTQTPKHLITATGQRVTLRCSPRSGDLSVYWYQQSLDQGLQFLIQYYNGEERAKGNILERFSAQQFPDLHSELNLSSLELGDSALYFCASSPTPGPIYEQYFGPGTRLTVT.

The chain employs TRBV29-1 and TRBJ2-1; 10 bases align to TRBD2. CDR1 is SQVTM and CDR2 is ANQGSEA in the germline V gene. The CDR3 is made up of 15 amino acids. V lost 4 bases to trimming and J lost 8 bases; unmatched junction nucleotides: 11. The CDR3, as DNA: TGCAGCGTTGCGGGGACTAGCGTTGACGTGGATGAGCAGTTCTTC. Protein product: CSVAGTSVDVDEQFF.

J is TRBJ1-5 and V is TRBV7-6; D is undetermined. In germline, CDR1 is SGHVS, CDR2 FNYEAQ. V was trimmed by 4 bases and J by 7 bases, leaving 11 bases between them. CDR3 length: 13 residues. The DNA of the CDR3 is TGTGCCAGCAGCTCGGACCCCCGCCAGCCCCAGCATTTT. Translating gives CASSSDPRQPQHF.

The CDR3 DNA reads TGTGCCACCAGCAGAGAGATAGGCGTGGGACAAGGCAGCGAGCAGTACTTC. Translation gives CATSREIGVGQGSEQYF. The rearrangement links TRBV15 to TRBJ2-7, with D perhaps TRBD1 (6 bases). Germline V CDR1 and CDR2: LNHNV, YYDKDF (reference sequence). The CDR3 totals 17 residues. Trimming pared 0 bases from V and 6 bases from J, leaving 21 bases between.

This chain links TRBV7-2 with TRBJ2-1, with D unclear. Trimming removed 1 base from V and 9 bases from J, with 7 bases in between. The CDR3 contains 12 residues. Germline V gives CDR1 SGHTA, CDR2 FQGNSA. CDR3 sequence reads: CASSLVYGEQFF. The CDR3 region has the DNA TGTGCCAGCAGCTTAGTCTATGGTGAGCAGTTCTTC.

The chain uses TRBV10-3 and TRBJ1-2, with no clear D. Germline CDR1 and CDR2: ENHRY and SYGVKD. The CDR3 is made up of 15 amino acids. The V and J ends lost 3 bases and 3 bases respectively, with 14 bases between them. CDR3 protein: CAISEGYVKDYGYTF. The CDR3 bases are TGTGCCATCAGTGAAGGGTACGTTAAGGACTATGGCTACACCTTC.

The V gene is TRBV29-1, the J gene TRBJ2-1; tentative D call: TRBD1 (7 bases). Trimming pared 7 bases from V and 5 bases from J, leaving 15 bases between. Germline values: CDR1 SQVTM, CDR2 ANQGSEA. The CDR3 is made up of 13 amino acids. CDR3 in DNA: TGCAGCGGGCGGAGGGGGCCAAACAATGAGCAGTTCTTC. This encodes CSGRRGPNNEQFF.

The chain joins TRBV5-1 to TRBJ2-3, with TRBD2 matching over 14 bases. Germline loops: CDR1 SGHRS, CDR2 YFSETQ. There are 17 residues in the CDR3. J lost 2 bases, V lost 0 bases, and 2 bases had no gene match. Here the CDR3 reads CASSLGGLAGATDTQYF. The CDR3 DNA sequence: TGCGCCAGCAGCTTGGGGGGACTAGCGGGAGCCACAGATACGCAGTATTTT.

The V call is TRBV28, the J call TRBJ2-5; 7 bases agree with TRBD1. The CDR3 is 15 amino acids. V lost 10 bases and J lost 1; bases outside the gene matches: 12. The germline V gene has CDR1 MDHEN and CDR2 SYDVKM. The CDR3 is CATRQPGTAQETQYF. The CDR3 DNA sequence: TGTGCCACCCGACAACCTGGGACAGCCCAAGAGACCCAGTACTTC.

The chain combines TRBV5-1 with TRBJ2-7, with 8 bases fitting TRBD1. CDR3 length equals 14 residues. Germline trimming cut 5 bases from V and 2 bases from J; bases unmatched to any gene: 6. The germline gives CDR1 SGHRS, CDR2 YFSETQ. As DNA, the CDR3 is TGCGCCAGCAGAAAACAGGGGGAGACCTACGAGCAGTACTTC. Translated, it gives CASRKQGETYEQYF. The full variable domain, in which reference TRBV5-1 and TRBJ2-7 provide the parts outside the CDR3, is KAGVTQTPRYLIKTRGQQVTLSCSPISGHRSVSWYQQTPGQGLQFLFEYFSETQRNKGNFPGRFSGRQFSNSRSEMNVSTLELGDSALYLCASRKQGETYEQYFGPGTRLTVT.

This clone showed up just a few times. The rearrangement links TRBV2 to TRBJ1-1, with D perhaps matching TRBD1 (5 bases). Per germline, CDR1 SNHLY and CDR2 FYNNEI. CDR3 length: 17 amino acids. Trimming removed 7 bases at V and 1 base at J, with 22 bases between. The CDR3 is CASTPPFGGGPNTEAFF. The DNA of the CDR3 is TGTGCCAGCACCCCGCCTTTTGGGGGAGGGCCGAACACTGAAGCTTTCTTT.

Here the CDR3 DNA reads TGTGCCAGCAGTATCTACCGGGGCACTCGCCGAAGCTCCTACGAGCAGTACTTC. Its protein is CASSIYRGTRRSSYEQYF. The chain combines TRBV6-4 with TRBJ2-7; tentatively, D is TRBD1 or TRBD2 (5 bases each). The CDR3 length is 18 residues. V lost 5 bases and J 0 bases, leaving 23 bases between the germline ends. Germline assignment: CDR1 MRHNA and CDR2 SNTAGT.

The gene calls are TRBV5-6 and TRBJ2-7; possibly TRBD2 for D (5 bases). This CDR3 has 13 amino acids. Looked up from germline, CDR1 is SGHDT and CDR2 is YYEEEE. The ends were cut back, 4 bases at V and 4 bases at J, with 12 bases in the middle. CDR3: CASSPGIGYEQYF. CDR3 bases: TGTGCCAGCAGCCCGGGGATTGGGTACGAGCAGTACTTC.

This chain uses TRBV7-2 with TRBJ1-1; D is perhaps TRBD1 (5 bases). The ends were cut back, 1 base at V and 1 base at J, with 10 bases in the middle. The CDR3 has 15 amino acids. CDR1 and CDR2 (germline): SGHTA, FQGNSA. CDR3: CASSLGPGANTEAFF. The CDR3 coding sequence is TGTGCCAGCAGCTTAGGTCCCGGGGCGAACACTGAAGCTTTCTTT.

This clone appeared once. The CDR3 spells CATKGLAGGFEQFF. The DNA for the CDR3 is TGTGCCACAAAGGGACTAGCGGGAGGATTTGAGCAGTTCTTC. J is TRBJ2-1 and V is TRBV19; TRBD2 aligns across 15 bases. The V and J ends lost 10 bases and 9 bases, in that order; junction bases with no gene match: 7. In germline, CDR1 is LNHDA, CDR2 SQIVND (reference sequence). This CDR3 region has 14 residues.

The V gene is TRBV2, the J gene TRBJ2-7; D not certain. Germline CDR1 reads SNHLY; CDR2 reads FYNNEI. The length of the CDR3 is 13 residues. Deletions cut 2 bases from V and 1 base from J, with 6 bases between. In DNA form, the CDR3 reads TGTGCCAGCAGTGAACAGGTGTCCTACGAGCAGTACTTC. Its protein product is CASSEQVSYEQYF.

This clone showed up just once. J is TRBJ2-7 and V is TRBV5-6; 11 bases line up with TRBD2. The CDR3 spans 16 residues. Germline CDR1 and CDR2: SGHDT and YYEEEE. J lost 3 bases, V lost 1 base, and 6 bases had no gene match. CDR3 sequence reads: CASSLSHLAGGYEQYF. The CDR3 nucleotides are TGTGCCAGCAGCTTGTCCCATCTAGCGGGGGGCTACGAGCAGTACTTC.

The J gene is TRBJ1-5, the V gene TRBV19; possible D gene TRBD1, 6 bases. The germline gives CDR1 LNHDA, CDR2 SQIVND (reference sequence). V lost 6 bases and J 2 bases, leaving 20 bases between the germline ends. The CDR3 contains 17 residues. Written as DNA, the CDR3 is TGTGCCAGTAGCCCTCGTTGGCAGGGGCTCGGCAATCAGCCCCAGCATTTT. Protein: CASSPRWQGLGNQPQHF.

This chain uses TRBV18 with TRBJ1-1; TRBD1 is a possible D gene (5 bases). V lost 3 bases, J lost 3 bases, and 11 bases lay in between. Germline CDR1 is KGHSH and CDR2 is LQKENI. This CDR3 is 14 amino acids long. DNA of the CDR3: TGTGCCAGCTCACCCGCCGGGGCCGACACTGAAGCTTTCTTT. Amino acid sequence: CASSPAGADTEAFF.